This T cell receptor beta chain was captured in a study of cytomegalovirus exposure and HLA in healthy donors. This clone is a singleton in its sample. No antigen is known for it. The PCR made use of 60 Vbeta and 13 Jbeta primers. TCRdb keeps only in-frame clones here, not all; method: immunoSEQ multiplex PCR. Seen here are approximately 280,000 clones, about nine tenths observed once, and the top ten hold about 4%. V dropped 4 bases and J dropped 5; count of bases not matched to a gene: 7. Germline V lookup: CDR1 SEHNR, CDR2 FQNEAQ (reference sequence). The CDR3 contains 17 residues. Study results and limitations: It was in a later analysis that TCR association rates were seen to vary by HLA locus, highest for DRB1 and lowest for HLA-C. CMV serostatus was the sole immune exposure information available. Researchers catalogued under 200 TCR beta chains as cytomegalovirus-associated. Association of a missense DCLRE1C variant with TCR beta V- and J-gene trimming was reported in a later analysis.

The source of this sequence is a man aged 35 to 55 in good health and CMV-seropositive. The rearrangement links TRBV7-9 to TRBJ2-1; 14 bases match TRBD2. Sequenced sample: PBMCs. The CDR3 protein is CASSSRLAGGLHNEQFF. CDR3 sequence (DNA): TGTGCCAGCAGCTCCCGACTAGCGGGAGGGCTCCACAATGAGCAGTTCTTC.